This T cell receptor beta chain is drawn from a study of blood T cell repertoires in COVID-19. The overall study: Samples came from the United States, Italy and Spain, spanning acute and convalescent COVID-19. PBMCs, B-cell-depleted T cells, or T cells provided the cDNA or gDNA that made up the material.

The table lists this clone with a few counts. Seattle's enrolled individuals joined amid active infection and were then monitored longitudinally. This CDR3 comprises 14 residues. The germline V gene has CDR1 KGHSH and CDR2 LQKENI. The ends were cut back, 3 bases at V and 2 bases at J, with 10 bases in the middle. Clones were read by immunoSEQ multiplex PCR, and TCRdb kept only the in-frame ones, dropping some. The data contain roughly 300,000 clones, 86% of them singletons. This chain links TRBV18 with TRBJ1-1, with D hard to call. The receptor's source is a woman in her twenties or thirties with COVID-19, enrolled during active disease. The sample consisted of peripheral blood. The CDR3, as DNA: TGTGCCAGCTCACCGGGCAGGCTAAACACTGAAGCTTTCTTT. The encoded protein is CASSPGRLNTEAFF. Using reference TRBV18 and TRBJ1-1 for the parts outside the CDR3, the full variable domain is NAGVMQNPRHLVRRRGQEARLRCSPMKGHSHVYWYRQLPEEGLKFMVYLQKENIIDESGMPKERFSAEFPKEGPSILRIQQVVRGDSAAYFCASSPGRLNTEAFFGQGTRLTVV.